This entry lists 27 T cell receptor beta chains sequenced from one sample in a study of cytomegalovirus exposure and HLA in healthy donors. Profiling relied on immunoSEQ multiplex PCR, and the TCRdb table lists in-frame clones only, not all of them. Among approximately 210,000 clones listed, 88% were seen once. Sequenced sample: PBMCs. These receptors came from a woman between 18 and 30 years old in good health and CMV-seronegative.

DNA for the CDR3: TGTGCCAGTAGTAAGACAGCCGGCAATCAGCCCCAGCATTTT. It is translated as CASSKTAGNQPQHF. This chain connects TRBV19 to TRBJ1-5, with D maybe TRBD1 (5 bases). The germline V and J ends were trimmed by 4 bases and 2 bases, with 9 bases remaining between them. The germline V gene encodes CDR1 LNHDA and CDR2 SQIVND (reference sequence). CDR3 length equals 14 residues.

This chain uses TRBV2 with TRBJ2-7, with TRBD2 identical over 8 bases. The V and J ends lost 8 bases and 3 bases, in that order; junction bases with no gene match: 9. CDR1 and CDR2 (germline): SNHLY, FYNNEI. The CDR3 runs to 14 residues. The chain's CDR3 is CASRRTSGIYEQYF. CDR3 coding DNA: TGTGCCAGCCGAAGAACTAGCGGAATCTACGAGCAGTACTTC.

The V and J genes are TRBV5-1 and TRBJ1-1; D is possibly TRBD1 (5 bases). Germline V gives CDR1 SGHRS, CDR2 YFSETQ. V lost 3 bases and J lost 0, with 18 bases in between. The CDR3 has 17 residues. CDR3 region: CASSSLISTALNTEAFF. For the CDR3, the DNA is TGCGCCAGCAGCTCCCTGATATCGACAGCTTTGAACACTGAAGCTTTCTTT.

The V call is TRBV27, the J call TRBJ2-7, with 7 nucleotides matching TRBD1. Trimming removed 5 bases from V and 2 bases from J; junction bases left unmatched: 12. The CDR3 is 16 residues long. Germline CDR1 is MNHEY and CDR2 is SMNVEV (reference sequence). The CDR3: CASSPFPDRVTYEQYF. The CDR3 nucleotides read TGTGCCAGCAGTCCATTCCCAGACAGGGTAACCTACGAGCAGTACTTC.

This chain links TRBV6-1 with TRBJ1-1, with unresolved D. The CDR3 is 13 amino acids. The germline gives CDR1 MNHNS, CDR2 SASEGT. Trimming cost V 9 bases and J 1 base, with 12 bases left between them. The CDR3 protein is CASGGRANTEAFF. CDR3 bases: TGTGCCAGTGGAGGTCGAGCGAACACTGAAGCTTTCTTT.

This clone has a single count. This chain uses TRBV19 with TRBJ1-4, with 8 bases identical to TRBD1. Germline loops: CDR1 LNHDA, CDR2 SQIVND (reference sequence). V lost 10 bases to trimming and J lost 4 bases; unmatched junction nucleotides: 11. This CDR3 region has 15 residues. The CDR3 DNA sequence: TGTGCCACCGGCGGGACAGGACTCCGTAATGAAAAACTGTTTTTT. Residues: CATGGTGLRNEKLFF.

The rearrangement links TRBV6-5 to TRBJ2-1; 9 bases map to TRBD1. CDR1 and CDR2 from the germline V gene are MNHEY and SVGAGI. CDR3 length: 13 amino acids. Trimming removed 11 bases from V and 7 bases from J; junction bases left unmatched: 9. The CDR3 coding sequence is TGTGCCTCGTGGGACAGGGCCGAGAATGAGCAGTTCTTC. Translation gives CASWDRAENEQFF.

V is TRBV9 and J is TRBJ2-1; a weak D match, TRBD2 (6 bases). With 0 bases removed from V and 7 bases from J, the gap between germline ends came to 14 bases. This CDR3 spans 15 amino acids. Germline assignment: CDR1 SGDLS and CDR2 YYNGEE. CDR3 sequence reads: CASSVDPGVGNEQFF. Written as DNA, the CDR3 is TGTGCCAGCAGCGTAGACCCGGGAGTTGGAAATGAGCAGTTCTTC.

This chain uses TRBV5-1 with TRBJ2-7, with 13 bases that match TRBD2. Losses at the gene ends were 4 bases for V and 5 bases for J; bases not matched to a gene: 6. Germline V gene data show CDR1 as SGHRS and CDR2 as YFSETQ. The CDR3 extends over 15 amino acids. The CDR3 sequence is CASSPGLAGVHEQYF. The CDR3 region has the DNA TGCGCCAGCAGCCCCGGACTAGCGGGAGTTCACGAGCAGTACTTC.

Comments on this clone: This sample also contains other DNA sequences that code for the same CDR3. The CDR3 coding sequence is TGTGCCAGCAGCTTAGACAGGGTGGGATATGGCTACACCTTC. Amino acids: CASSLDRVGYGYTF. The V call is TRBV7-2, the J call TRBJ1-2; tentative D call: TRBD1 (6 bases). The V and J ends lost 1 base and 5 bases respectively, with 11 bases between them. Germline V gene sequence: CDR1 SGHTA, CDR2 FQGNSA. The CDR3 covers 14 residues.

The chain links TRBV5-1 to TRBJ2-1; a weak D match, TRBD1 (5 bases). The CDR3 has 14 amino acids. Germline CDR1 and CDR2: SGHRS and YFSETQ. V lost 0 bases to trimming and J lost 6 bases, with 10 bases between them. CDR3 in amino acids: CASSLGPGSNEQFF. CDR3 sequence (DNA): TGCGCCAGCAGCTTGGGGCCAGGGTCCAATGAGCAGTTCTTC.

The chain uses TRBV7-9 and TRBJ2-1, with 14 positions matching TRBD2. Trimming removed 5 bases from V and 0 bases from J; junction bases left unmatched: 9. Germline V gene data show CDR1 as SEHNR and CDR2 as FQNEAQ (reference sequence). The CDR3 loop spans 19 amino acids. The CDR3 coding sequence is TGTGCCAGCAGCATTGACGGACTAGCGGGAGGCCGCTCCTACAATGAGCAGTTCTTC. This sequence encodes CASSIDGLAGGRSYNEQFF. Using reference TRBV7-9 and TRBJ2-1 for the parts outside the CDR3, the full variable domain is DTGVSQNPRHKITKRGQNVTFRCDPISEHNRLYWYRQTLGQGPEFLTYFQNEAQLEKSRLLSDRFSAERPKGSFSTLEIQRTEQGDSAMYLCASSIDGLAGGRSYNEQFFGPGTRLTVL.

V and J are TRBV5-4 and TRBJ1-1; possibly TRBD1 for D (6 bases). There are 15 residues in the CDR3. Between the trimmed V and J ends, which lost 0 bases and 1 base, there was a span of 10 bases. CDR1 and CDR2 from the germline V gene are SGHNT and YYREEE (reference sequence). The CDR3 spells CASSLAGRGNTEAFF. CDR3 DNA sequence: TGTGCCAGCAGCTTGGCAGGCAGGGGGAACACTGAAGCTTTCTTT.

V is TRBV7-2 and J is TRBJ2-7; the D gene is possibly TRBD1 (6 bases). This CDR3 contains 15 residues. Looked up from germline, CDR1 is SGHTA and CDR2 is FQGNSA. V lost 4 bases to trimming and J lost 2 bases, with 15 bases between them. CDR3: CASSSRDTSTYEQYF. The CDR3, as DNA: TGTGCCAGCAGCTCCCGGGACACGTCTACCTACGAGCAGTACTTC. The full variable domain, with the rest looked up from reference TRBV7-2 and TRBJ2-7, is GAGVSQSPSNKVTEKGKDVELRCDPISGHTALYWYRQSLGQGLEFLIYFQGNSAPDKSGLPSDRFSAERTGGSVSTLTIQRTQQEDSAVYLCASSSRDTSTYEQYFGPGTRLTVT.

This chain joins TRBV30 and TRBJ1-4, with a weak D call TRBD1 (6 bases). There are 14 residues in the CDR3. The V end was cut by 1 base, the J end by 3 bases, with 9 bases between. Germline V gene lookup returns CDR1 GTSNPN and CDR2 SVGIG (reference sequence). The CDR3 spells CAWSGSGANEKLFF. The CDR3, as DNA: TGTGCCTGGAGTGGGTCAGGGGCTAATGAAAAACTGTTTTTT.

V is TRBV11-2 and J is TRBJ1-2; unclear D gene. CDR1 is SGHAT and CDR2 is FQNNGV in the germline V gene. V lost 4 bases to trimming and J lost 0 bases, with 12 bases between them. This CDR3 is 15 amino acids long. The CDR3 here is CASSSGLRANYGYTF. The CDR3 bases are TGTGCCAGCAGCTCCGGACTGAGAGCTAACTATGGCTACACCTTC.

In its sample, this clone was seen once. The chain employs TRBV9 and TRBJ2-7, with D maybe TRBD1 (6 bases). This CDR3 is 13 amino acids long. Germline values: CDR1 SGDLS, CDR2 YYNGEE. The V end lost 4 bases, the J end lost 3 bases, and 11 bases lay between the germline ends. For the CDR3, the DNA is TGTGCCAGCAGCTCCGGGACACACTACGAGCAGTACTTC. Its protein is CASSSGTHYEQYF.

This chain connects TRBV15 to TRBJ1-3; TRBD1 agrees at 9 bases. The V gene end was trimmed by 8 bases and the J gene end by 1 base; junction bases not matched to a gene: 6. This CDR3 comprises 15 residues. Looked up from germline, CDR1 is LNHNV and CDR2 is YYDKDF (reference sequence). In DNA, the CDR3 is TGTGCCACCGGCGGGGACAGGGAGTCTGGAAACACCATATATTTT. This codes for CATGGDRESGNTIYF.

The rearrangement links TRBV28 to TRBJ2-2; weak D call: TRBD1 (5 bases). Germline V gene data show CDR1 as MDHEN and CDR2 as SYDVKM. Trimming stripped 6 bases from V and 3 bases from J, with 14 bases between. The CDR3 sequence is 15 residues long. CDR3 DNA: TGTGCCAGCAGCTCCCTGGACAAAGACACCGGGGAGCTGTTTTTT. Translating gives CASSSLDKDTGELFF.

Here the CDR3 reads CASSVAGSRDEQYF. Written as DNA, the CDR3 is TGTGCCAGCAGCGTAGCTGGAAGCCGGGACGAGCAGTACTTC. The genes are TRBV9 and TRBJ2-7; no clear D gene. This CDR3 is 14 amino acids long. Between the trimmed V and J ends, which lost 0 bases and 5 bases, there was a span of 12 bases. Per germline, CDR1 SGDLS and CDR2 YYNGEE.

CDR3 loop: CASSSTRNTGFDNEQFF. The CDR3 DNA follows: TGTGCCAGCAGCTCAACAAGGAATACAGGGTTTGACAATGAGCAGTTCTTC. V gene TRBV5-8 combines with J gene TRBJ2-1, with D tentatively TRBD1 (6 bases). This CDR3 region has 17 residues. The germline V and J ends were trimmed by 3 bases and 5 bases, with 21 bases remaining between them. In germline, CDR1 is SGHTS, CDR2 YDEGEE.

The chain carries TRBV7-2 and TRBJ2-7; D remains ambiguous. CDR3 size: 14 residues. The germline CDR1 and CDR2 sequences are SGHTA and FQGNSA. V was shortened by 2 bases and J by 2 bases, with 10 bases between the two germline ends. The chain's CDR3 is CASSLYGDTYEQYF. For the CDR3, the DNA is TGTGCCAGCAGCTTATACGGCGACACCTACGAGCAGTACTTC.

The rearrangement uses TRBV5-1 and TRBJ2-3; a possible D gene is TRBD1 (5 bases). Looked up from germline, CDR1 is SGHRS and CDR2 is YFSETQ. V was shortened by 2 bases and J by 0 bases, with 16 bases between the two germline ends. The CDR3 covers 17 residues. The CDR3 region has the DNA TGCGCCAGCAGCTTTAGGCTGGGGCTCACTAGCACAGATACGCAGTATTTT. It encodes CASSFRLGLTSTDTQYF.

The chain is built from TRBV5-4 and TRBJ2-5; no reliable D call. The V and J ends lost 3 bases and 3 bases respectively, with 9 bases between them. CDR3 length: 13 amino acids. Germline-derived CDR1 and CDR2 are SGHNT and YYREEE (reference sequence). CDR3 bases: TGTGCCAGCAGCTCCACACGGGAAGAGACCCAGTACTTC. It codes for CASSSTREETQYF.

The chain joins TRBV28 to TRBJ1-1, with a possible D match to TRBD1 (5 bases). Germline values: CDR1 MDHEN, CDR2 SYDVKM. The V end lost 7 bases, the J end lost 3 bases, and 12 bases lay between the germline ends. The CDR3 totals 13 residues. CDR3 nucleotide sequence: TGTGCCAGCAAAACAGGATTTTACACTGAAGCTTTCTTT. Amino acids: CASKTGFYTEAFF.

The rearrangement uses TRBV2 and TRBJ2-1; maybe TRBD1 (5 bases). The V end lost 3 bases, the J end lost 8 bases, and 14 bases lay between the germline ends. This CDR3 region has 14 residues. Germline CDR1 reads SNHLY; CDR2 reads FYNNEI. CDR3 amino acids: CASSDWQGLDEQFF. CDR3 in DNA: TGTGCCAGCAGTGATTGGCAGGGCCTCGATGAGCAGTTCTTC.

This clone showed up just once. The chain carries TRBV10-1 and TRBJ2-1; TRBD2 is a possible D gene (5 bases). V was trimmed by 6 bases and J by 12 bases, leaving 18 bases between them. The CDR3 length is 13 residues. Germline V gene data show CDR1 as WNHNN and CDR2 as SYGVQD (reference sequence). The CDR3: CASSLRPEAGQFF. The CDR3 DNA is TGCGCCAGCAGCCTAAGACCGGAGGCTGGGCAGTTCTTC.